Following are 13 T cell receptor beta chains from one sample sequenced in a study of blood T cell repertoires in COVID-19. Sequencing used immunoSEQ multiplex PCR; TCRdb keeps in-frame clones, though not all of them. The table shows under 250,000 clones, with 65% to 90% occurring only once. The sample consisted of PBMCs or T cells enriched from blood (not recorded which). The receptors here all came from a woman aged 45-60 years with acute COVID-19.

This clone was counted at least ten times. The chain employs TRBV27 and TRBJ1-6; maybe TRBD1 (6 bases). Trimming left V 3 bases short and J 10 bases short, with 16 bases between. This CDR3 has 15 residues. Looked up from germline, CDR1 is MNHEY and CDR2 is SMNVEV (reference sequence). CDR3 loop: CASSFGQGIGSPLHF. The CDR3 nucleotides read TGTGCCAGCAGTTTCGGGCAGGGGATAGGCTCACCCCTCCACTTT.

This chain joins TRBV19 and TRBJ1-5, with D possibly being TRBD1 (5 bases). The V and J ends lost 3 bases and 1 base respectively, with 10 bases between them. The germline gives CDR1 LNHDA, CDR2 SQIVND (reference sequence). This CDR3 contains 15 residues. CDR3 coding DNA: TGTGCCAGTAGTATTTCGGGACTGAGCAATCAGCCCCAGCATTTT. Its translation: CASSISGLSNQPQHF.

The chain joins TRBV28 to TRBJ1-1; TRBD1 agrees at 10 bases. V shed 10 bases, J shed 4 bases, and the junction held 12 bases outside the gene matches. This CDR3 has 15 amino acids. Germline V lookup: CDR1 MDHEN, CDR2 SYDVKM. CDR3 DNA: TGTGCCACCGAGGACAGGGGGGGTAGAGGCACTGAAGCTTTCTTT. It specifies CATEDRGGRGTEAFF.

The chain has TRBV6-2 or TRBV6-3 and TRBJ1-2; 7 nucleotides align to TRBD1. Germline V gene sequence: CDR1 MNHEY, CDR2 SVGEGT. The CDR3 contains 16 residues. Losses at the gene ends were 5 bases for V and 4 bases for J; bases not matched to a gene: 13. The CDR3 coding sequence is TGTGCCAGCAGTGACGCCTCGGGACAGCTAGTCTATGGCTACACCTTC. This codes for CASSDASGQLVYGYTF.

The chain has TRBV6-5 and TRBJ1-2; 7 bases are shared with TRBD1. Germline assignment: CDR1 MNHEY and CDR2 SVGAGI. The junction had 6 bases not matched to a gene; V was cut back by 4 bases and J by 4 bases. This CDR3 region has 14 residues. CDR3 nucleotides: TGTGCCAGCAGTTTCGGACAGGCCCCCTATGGCTACACCTTC. Translating gives CASSFGQAPYGYTF.

CDR3 loop: CASSRDPGQVNEKLFF. The CDR3, as DNA: TGCGCCAGCAGCCGTGACCCGGGACAGGTTAATGAAAAACTGTTTTTT. The J gene is TRBJ1-4, the V gene TRBV4-3, with 8 nucleotides matching TRBD1. The CDR3 is 16 residues long. V was clipped by 4 bases and J by 4 bases; unmatched bases: 8. The V gene's germline CDR1 is LGHNA and CDR2 YSLEER.

The chain combines TRBV7-2 with TRBJ2-6; tentatively, D is TRBD1 (6 bases). Germline V gene sequence: CDR1 SGHTA, CDR2 FQGNSA. The CDR3 has 16 amino acids. The V and J ends lost 5 bases and 4 bases respectively, with 15 bases between them. The CDR3 nucleotides read TGTGCCAGCAGCGGACAGTCCCTCGTCGGGGCCAACGTCCTGACTTTC. Protein sequence: CASSGQSLVGANVLTF.

The chain links TRBV3-1 (or the pseudogene TRBV3-2) to TRBJ2-1; TRBD2 is a possible D gene (7 bases). The germline V gene encodes CDR1 LGHDT and CDR2 YNNKEL (reference sequence). V dropped 1 base and J dropped 8 bases, with 24 bases sitting between them. The CDR3 extends over 18 amino acids. Here the CDR3 DNA reads TGTGCCAGCAGCCAAGCCCCCCGGACTAGGGCGAGGGGGGATGAGCAGTTCTTC. This gives the protein CASSQAPRTRARGDEQFF.

This clone was seen only once. The chain has TRBV7-2 and TRBJ1-2; 7 nucleotides align to TRBD1. This CDR3 contains 13 residues. The ends lost 0 bases at V and 8 bases at J; junction bases unmatched: 3. Germline V gene sequence: CDR1 SGHTA, CDR2 FQGNSA. CDR3 bases: TGTGCCAGCAGCTTAGCAGGGGGCGCCGGCTACACCTTC. This sequence encodes CASSLAGGAGYTF.

The genes are TRBV30 and TRBJ1-1, with D hard to call. Trimming cost V 1 base and J 5 bases, with 20 bases left between them. Germline V gene sequence: CDR1 GTSNPN, CDR2 SVGIG (reference sequence). This CDR3 spans 16 amino acids. CDR3 in DNA: TGTGCCTGGAGTGCAACTAGGACGGCTTGGAGGACTGAAGCTTTCTTT. Protein sequence: CAWSATRTAWRTEAFF.

The V gene is TRBV7-2, the J gene TRBJ1-1, with a weak D call TRBD1 (6 bases). The CDR3 extends over 13 amino acids. The V gene lost 10 bases and the J gene lost 6 bases, with 18 bases spanning the gap. Per the germline V gene, CDR1 is SGHTA and CDR2 is FQGNSA. The CDR3 here is CATTGGAKAEAFF. The CDR3 DNA reads as TGTGCCACTACGGGGGGGGCAAAGGCTGAAGCTTTCTTT.

The chain recombines TRBV7-9 with TRBJ2-7; no definite D call. Trimming pared 4 bases from V and 2 bases from J, leaving 9 bases between. Looked up from germline, CDR1 is SEHNR and CDR2 is FQNEAQ (reference sequence). The CDR3 is 13 residues long. As DNA, the CDR3 is TGTGCCAGCAGCTCCCCGATAGCCTACGAGCAGTACTTC. Its translation is CASSSPIAYEQYF.

The chain joins TRBV11-2 to TRBJ1-1; no reliable D call. There are 14 residues in the CDR3. The V gene's germline CDR1 is SGHAT and CDR2 FQNNGV. V was pared by 5 bases and J by 0 bases, with 10 bases between. The CDR3 nucleotides are TGTGCCAGCAGCCTAGCTCACATGAACACTGAAGCTTTCTTT. Its translation is CASSLAHMNTEAFF.